A single sample is the source of the 27 T cell receptor beta chains below, sequenced in a study of CD8+CD57+ T cells in acquired aplastic anemia. Only patients with CD8+CD57+ cell expansion on flow cytometry were chosen for sequencing. Profiling that covered TCR beta VDJ and CDR3 relied on genomic DNA as its template. TCRdb re-derived calls from the reads in MiXCR, one entry per CDR3 protein. The table records a few hundred thousand distinct CDR3 sequences, about a third of them present only once. Input material: sorted CD4+, CD8+, or CD8+CD57+ T cells (not recorded which) from PBMCs. The receptors come from a human donor with aplastic anemia.

This clonotype was seen once. Likely a read error: the CDR3 ends without its conserved phenylalanine or tryptophan. The limits of the CDR3 on the DNA are not certain, so only TCRdb's listed CDR3 is given. The chain couples TRBV19 to TRBJ1-6. The CDR3 region is 8 residues in length, termini included. Germline V gene data show CDR1 as LNHDA and CDR2 as SQIVND (reference sequence). The CDR3 is CASRTINT.

CDR3 region: CATSDQGQGANSPLHF. For the CDR3, the DNA is TGTGCCACCAGTGACCAGGGACAGGGTGCTAATTCACCCCTCCACTTT. This chain connects TRBV24-1 to TRBJ1-6, with TRBD1 matching 9 bases. With V trimmed by 4 bases and J by 6 bases, 6 bases remained unmatched. Germline CDR1 and CDR2: KGHDR and SFDVKD. The CDR3 contains 16 residues.

The rearrangement joins TRBV9 to TRBJ2-1; TRBD2 matches 11 bases. The CDR3 loop spans 16 amino acids. Germline V gene sequence: CDR1 SGDLS, CDR2 YYNGEE. V lost 4 bases, J lost 2 bases, and 5 bases stayed unmatched. CDR3 amino acids: CASSLLAGATYNEQFF. CDR3 DNA sequence: TGTGCCAGCAGCTTACTAGCGGGGGCTACCTACAATGAGCAGTTCTTC.

A note on this clonotype: Germline and junction disagree at one end, which may indicate a read error. The chain combines TRBV7-2 with TRBJ2-1, with D hard to call. Germline-derived CDR1 and CDR2 are SGHTA and FQGNSA. The length of the CDR3 is 11 residues. CDR3 coding DNA: TGTGCTAGCAGAGTTTACAATGAGCAGTTCTTC. This gives the protein CASRVYNEQFF.

Concerning this clonotype itself: Given the absence of the conserved phenylalanine or tryptophan at the CDR3 end, a read error is likely. This sequence joins TRBV30 and TRBJ2-7, with TRBD2 matching 7 bases. V was pared by 4 bases and J by 1 base, with 7 bases of the junction left unmatched. Germline V gene data show CDR1 as GTSNPN and CDR2 as SVGIG (reference sequence). The CDR3 is made up of 14 amino acids. The CDR3 is CAWMGGTRSYEQYS. As DNA, the CDR3 is TGTGCCTGGATGGGGGGGACTCGTTCCTACGAGCAGTACTCC.

This clonotype was observed many times. The J gene is TRBJ1-2, the V gene TRBV19, with TRBD1 matching over 8 bases. Germline CDR1 is LNHDA and CDR2 is SQIVND (reference sequence). The CDR3 sequence is 12 residues long. V was clipped by 5 bases and J by 7 bases; unmatched bases: 3. CDR3 sequence: CASSPGGSGYTF. DNA of the CDR3: TGTGCCAGTAGTCCAGGGGGCTCTGGCTACACCTTC.

This clonotype appeared a few times. V gene TRBV11-1 combines with J gene TRBJ2-2, with TRBD2 identical over 10 bases. Germline loops: CDR1 SGHAT, CDR2 FQDESV (reference sequence). After removal of 2 bases from V and 5 bases from J, the junction contained 5 bases not matched to a gene. The CDR3 has 16 residues. The CDR3 bases are TGTGCCAGCAGCTTAATGCTAGCGGGAGTAACCGGGGAGCTGTTTTTT. It codes for CASSLMLAGVTGELFF.

This clonotype was picked up a small number of times. The V call is TRBV5-4, the J call TRBJ1-6; 8 nucleotides agree with TRBD1. J gave up 9 bases and V 0 bases, and 11 bases lay outside the gene matches. This CDR3 has 17 residues. The germline gives CDR1 SGHNT, CDR2 YYREEE (reference sequence). Written as DNA, the CDR3 is TGTGCCAGCAGCTTGGCGGGAGCGACAGGGGACAGTTCACCCCTCCACTTT. Its translation: CASSLAGATGDSSPLHF. Filled out from reference TRBV5-4 and TRBJ1-6, the complete variable domain reads ETGVTQSPTHLIKTRGQQVTLRCSSQSGHNTVSWYQQALGQGPQFIFQYYREEENGRGNFPPRFSGLQFPNYSSELNVNALELDDSALYLCASSLAGATGDSSPLHFGNGTRLTVT.

In this sample, this clonotype turned up many times. The chain links TRBV29-1 to TRBJ2-3; D may be TRBD1 or TRBD2 (5 bases each). The V end lost 7 bases, the J end lost 7 bases, and 21 bases lay between the germline ends. The germline gives CDR1 SQVTM, CDR2 ANQGSEA. The CDR3 totals 14 residues. The CDR3 DNA reads TGCAGCGCATCCGGGGCCACGGCTGTACATACGCAGTATTTT. Encoded protein: CSASGATAVHTQYF.

This clonotype has only one observation. This chain links TRBV20-1 with TRBJ1-6; a weak D match, TRBD1 (5 bases). The germline V gene encodes CDR1 DFQATT and CDR2 SNEGSKA (reference sequence). V lost 3 bases and J 7 bases, leaving 13 bases between the germline ends. The length of the CDR3 is 14 residues. The chain's CDR3 is CSARHQGANSPLHF. Here the CDR3 DNA reads TGCAGTGCTAGGCATCAGGGCGCGAATTCACCCCTCCACTTT.

The rearrangement links TRBV29-1 to TRBJ2-7, with D possibly TRBD2 on 7 matching bases. Germline V CDR1 and CDR2: SQVTM, ANQGSEA. With 8 bases removed from V and 7 bases from J, the gap between germline ends came to 18 bases. The CDR3 runs to 12 residues. As DNA, the CDR3 is TGCAGCTTAGGGGGGGACCTCACAGAGCAGTACTTC. It yields the protein CSLGGDLTEQYF.

About this clonotype: This sequence may be a read error, since a much larger clone differs from it by one base. The CDR3 loop is CAISRDYNSPLHF. The DNA for the CDR3 is TGTGCCATCAGTAGGGACTATAATTCACCCCTCCACTTT. The chain combines TRBV10-3 with TRBJ1-6, with D hard to call. This CDR3 is built from 13 residues. CDR1 and CDR2 (germline): ENHRY, SYGVKD. With 5 bases removed from V and 3 bases from J, the gap between germline ends came to 5 bases.

This clonotype was counted ten times or more. The chain employs TRBV7-9 and TRBJ2-7; a possible D gene is TRBD1 (6 bases). The CDR3 has 15 residues. Germline CDR1 reads SEHNR; CDR2 reads FQNEAQ (reference sequence). V was pared by 3 bases and J by 1 base, with 13 bases between. CDR3 coding DNA: TGTGCCAGCAGCTTGACCGGGACACCATCCTACGAGCAGTACTTC. Translated: CASSLTGTPSYEQYF.

On this clonotype: One junction end does not reproduce the germline sequence, and a read error may be involved. This chain uses TRBV7-8 with TRBJ2-2, with a tentative D call TRBD2 (5 bases). The CDR3 covers 11 residues. Germline CDR1 SGHVS, CDR2 FQNEAQ. CDR3 in amino acids: CASSFTGELSF. The CDR3 bases are TGTGCCAGCAGCTTTACCGGGGAGCTGTCTTTT. The variable domain in full, completed from reference TRBV7-8 and TRBJ2-2, reads GAGVSQSPRYKVAKRGQDVALRCDPISGHVSLFWYQQALGQGPEFLTYFQNEAQLDKSGLPSDRFFAERPEGSVSTLKIQRTQQEDSAVYLCASSFTGELSFGEGSRLTVL.

This rearrangement joins TRBV25-1 to TRBJ2-7, with TRBD2 identical over 7 bases. The V and J ends lost 5 bases and 0 bases, in that order; junction bases with no gene match: 10. Per the germline V gene, CDR1 is MGHDK and CDR2 is SYGVNS. CDR3 length: 16 amino acids. CDR3 amino acids: CASSSLGGSNSYEQYF. The CDR3 region has the DNA TGTGCCAGCAGTTCCCTGGGCGGGAGTAACTCCTACGAGCAGTACTTC.

Points on this clonotype: Possible read error: a much larger clone is one base away. J is TRBJ2-2 and V is TRBV19, with D unclear. V was shortened by 6 bases and J by 3 bases, with 8 bases between the two germline ends. CDR1 LNHDA and CDR2 SQIVND come from the germline V gene (reference sequence). The CDR3 length is 13 residues. The CDR3 here is CASRISDTGELFF. The CDR3 region has the DNA TGTGCCAGTAGGATCTCGGACACCGGGGAGCTGTTTTTT.

This chain joins TRBV5-4 and TRBJ2-7; D call uncertain. This CDR3 has 19 amino acids. V was cut by 1 base and J by 0 bases, with 23 bases left in between. Per germline, CDR1 SGHNT and CDR2 YYREEE (reference sequence). CDR3 nucleotides: TGTGCCAGCAGCTTGCTTCCACCCCCCGCCGCGTCAAGCTCCTACGAGCAGTACTTC. Protein: CASSLLPPPAASSSYEQYF.

This clonotype has ten or more counts. This chain uses TRBV19 with TRBJ2-7; 14 bases map to TRBD2. This CDR3 is built from 17 residues. Per the germline V gene, CDR1 is LNHDA and CDR2 is SQIVND (reference sequence). With V trimmed by 7 bases and J by 0 bases, 8 bases remained unmatched. The CDR3 sequence is CASKGTSGGQSSYEQYF. The DNA for the CDR3 is TGTGCCAGTAAGGGGACTAGCGGGGGCCAGAGCTCCTACGAGCAGTACTTC.

This clonotype was recorded many times. The V gene is TRBV5-1, the J gene TRBJ1-2; 8 bases map to TRBD1. CDR3 length: 15 residues. Germline-derived CDR1 and CDR2 are SGHRS and YFSETQ. The trim removed 5 bases at V and 4 bases at J, leaving 10 bases unmatched. The CDR3 DNA sequence: TGCGCCAGCAGGGATACGGCAGGGGGCTCCTATGGCTACACCTTC. Its translation: CASRDTAGGSYGYTF.

This clonotype has only a few counts. The chain combines TRBV6-9 with TRBJ2-2, with TRBD1 matching over 7 bases. This CDR3 contains 15 residues. Germline trimming cut 8 bases from V and 5 bases from J; bases unmatched to any gene: 11. Germline values: CDR1 MNHGY, CDR2 SVAAGI. The CDR3 is CASSSKGATTGELFF. CDR3 coding DNA: TGTGCCAGCTCGTCAAAGGGGGCGACAACCGGGGAGCTGTTTTTT.

This clonotype came up many times. This chain connects TRBV7-8 to TRBJ1-5; TRBD1 matches 9 bases. Germline values: CDR1 SGHVS, CDR2 FQNEAQ. Trimming cost V 5 bases and J 1 base; bases outside gene matches: 9. The CDR3 consists of 17 residues. In DNA, the CDR3 is TGTGCCAGCAGCGAACAACAGGGGGCGCGGAGCAATCAGCCCCAGCATTTT. Residues: CASSEQQGARSNQPQHF.

J is TRBJ1-3 and V is TRBV4-2, with 7 bases aligning to TRBD1. In germline, CDR1 is LGHNA, CDR2 YNFKEQ. J gave up 1 base and V 3 bases, and 6 bases lay outside the gene matches. The CDR3 has 16 amino acids. DNA of the CDR3: TGTGCCAGCAGCCAGGGACAGTTTAGATCTGGAAACACCATATATTTT. It specifies CASSQGQFRSGNTIYF.

This clonotype was recorded many times. This chain links TRBV7-2 with TRBJ2-7; D is perhaps TRBD1 or TRBD2 (5 bases each). The ends were cut back, 6 bases at V and 4 bases at J, with 16 bases in the middle. The germline V gene has CDR1 SGHTA and CDR2 FQGNSA. This CDR3 comprises 14 residues. This chain's CDR3 is CASRATGEGYEQYF. CDR3 bases: TGTGCCAGCAGGGCTACAGGAGAGGGGTACGAGCAGTACTTC.

This clonotype was seen more than once but under ten times. The CDR3 DNA reads as TGTGCCAGTAGTATTGAAGGGACAGGGATCTCCGGCGGAGGCTACACCTTC. It translates to CASSIEGTGISGGGYTF. V and J are TRBV19 and TRBJ1-2; 9 nucleotides match TRBD1. The CDR3 is 17 amino acids. Per the germline V gene, CDR1 is LNHDA and CDR2 is SQIVND (reference sequence). J lost 8 bases, V lost 3 bases, and 16 bases had no gene match.

This clonotype was picked up many times. This chain joins TRBV7-2 and TRBJ1-1; 7 bases fit TRBD1. This CDR3 comprises 14 residues. The germline V gene has CDR1 SGHTA and CDR2 FQGNSA. V lost 2 bases to trimming and J lost 1 base; unmatched junction nucleotides: 1. The DNA of the CDR3 is TGTGCCAGCAGCTTAAGACAGGGGAACACTGAAGCTTTCTTT. Protein sequence: CASSLRQGNTEAFF. The complete variable domain, with remaining parts taken from reference TRBV7-2 and TRBJ1-1, reads GAGVSQSPSNKVTEKGKDVELRCDPISGHTALYWYRQSLGQGLEFLIYFQGNSAPDKSGLPSDRFSAERTGGSVSTLTIQRTQQEDSAVYLCASSLRQGNTEAFFGQGTRLTVV.

Turning to this clonotype: A read error may explain this, as a much larger clone is one base away. The gene calls are TRBV2 and TRBJ1-1; 9 bases are shared with TRBD1. The CDR3 totals 12 residues. V lost 9 bases, J lost 8 bases, and 7 bases stayed unmatched. CDR1 and CDR2 from the germline V gene are SNHLY and FYNNEI. The CDR3 region has the DNA TGTGCCAGAAGGGTAGACAGGGGGGAAGCTTTCTTT. It translates to CARRVDRGEAFF.

This clonotype has just one count. The genes are TRBV30 and TRBJ1-5; a possible D gene is TRBD1 (6 bases). The CDR3 runs to 15 residues. V shed 2 bases and J shed 5 bases, with 16 bases lying between them. Germline V CDR1 and CDR2: GTSNPN, SVGIG (reference sequence). CDR3 sequence reads: CAWSQRAGVDQPQHF. The CDR3 bases are TGTGCCTGGAGTCAACGTGCAGGGGTGGATCAGCCCCAGCATTTT.